This T cell receptor (beta chain) was sequenced for a study of T cells after yellow fever vaccination. The study's findings and limits: Post-booster repertoires again held most primary-vaccination clones (around 95% CD4, roughly 88% CD8). The secondary T-cell response peaked on day 5, not day 15, but was weaker.

This clonotype was seen many times. What it binds is unknown. A single record per CDR3 protein comes from TCRdb applying MiXCR to the 5' RACE reads. The sample gives over 110,000 distinct CDR3 sequences, 7.7% of which show up once; roughly 0.71% is in the top ten. With 3 bases removed from V and 2 bases from J, the gap between germline ends came to 11 bases. The CDR3 spans 14 residues. This rearrangement joins TRBV12-3 or TRBV12-4 to TRBJ2-7, with a weak D call TRBD2 (5 bases). The sample consisted of CD4+ T cells sorted from PBMCs, taken 5 days after the yellow fever booster vaccination. The receptor comes from a man aged 25 to 40 who received the YFV17D yellow fever vaccine. The CDR3 bases are TGTGCCAGCAGTTTTGAAGGGAGAACCTACGAGCAGTACTTC. Its protein product is CASSFEGRTYEQYF.